These 20 T cell receptor beta chains were sequenced from one sample in a study of blood T cell repertoires in COVID-19. Profiling relied on immunoSEQ multiplex PCR, and the TCRdb table lists in-frame clones only, not all of them. The sample gives approximately 210,000 clones, around 92% of which show up once; approximately 1.2% is in the top ten. Sequenced material: peripheral blood. The receptor set was obtained from a man under 40 with acute or convalescent COVID-19.

The chain is built from TRBV5-1 and TRBJ2-3; 9 bases agree with TRBD2. Germline V gives CDR1 SGHRS, CDR2 YFSETQ. There are 17 residues in the CDR3. The junction had 10 bases not matched to a gene; V was cut back by 1 base and J by 4 bases. Here the CDR3 reads CASSLPPSGKGADTQYF. The CDR3 DNA follows: TGCGCCAGCAGCTTGCCGCCTAGCGGGAAGGGGGCAGATACGCAGTATTTT.

This clone came up once. The chain carries TRBV6-1 and TRBJ1-5; TRBD1 is a possible D gene (5 bases). The germline V and J ends were trimmed by 1 base and 4 bases, with 11 bases remaining between them. The V gene's germline CDR1 is MNHNS and CDR2 SASEGT. The length of the CDR3 is 15 residues. The CDR3 sequence: CASSEVGGGNQPQHF. The CDR3 DNA reads TGTGCCAGCAGTGAAGTGGGGGGGGGAAATCAGCCCCAGCATTTT.

This clone was seen once. The chain couples TRBV5-4 to TRBJ1-2; 12 bases map to TRBD1. This CDR3 comprises 16 residues. The germline V gene encodes CDR1 SGHNT and CDR2 YYREEE (reference sequence). After removal of 4 bases from V and 8 bases from J, the junction contained 12 bases not matched to a gene. CDR3 DNA: TGTGCCAGCAGCCCGGAGAGGGGACAGGGGGCTCAGGGCTACACCTTC. Protein sequence: CASSPERGQGAQGYTF. Together with reference TRBV5-4 and TRBJ1-2, the CDR3 gives the full variable domain: ETGVTQSPTHLIKTRGQQVTLRCSSQSGHNTVSWYQQALGQGPQFIFQYYREEENGRGNFPPRFSGLQFPNYSSELNVNALELDDSALYLCASSPERGQGAQGYTFGSGTRLTVV.

The rearrangement links TRBV7-8 to TRBJ1-2, with D maybe TRBD1 (5 bases). Germline V gene lookup returns CDR1 SGHVS and CDR2 FQNEAQ. The CDR3 spans 13 residues. V gave up 5 bases and J gave up 3 bases, with 10 bases separating them. The CDR3 sequence is CASSPAQDYGYTF. In DNA form, the CDR3 reads TGTGCCAGCAGCCCTGCACAGGACTATGGCTACACCTTC. Supplemented by reference TRBV7-8 and TRBJ1-2, the full variable domain reads GAGVSQSPRYKVAKRGQDVALRCDPISGHVSLFWYQQALGQGPEFLTYFQNEAQLDKSGLPSDRFFAERPEGSVSTLKIQRTQQEDSAVYLCASSPAQDYGYTFGSGTRLTVV.

The chain links TRBV19 to TRBJ1-1; possibly TRBD1 for D (6 bases). Germline CDR1 is LNHDA and CDR2 is SQIVND (reference sequence). The CDR3 spans 15 residues. Trimming cost V 6 bases and J 5 bases, with 19 bases left between them. The CDR3 region is CASRVTGRRGTEAFF. DNA for the CDR3: TGTGCCAGTAGGGTGACAGGTCGACGAGGGACTGAAGCTTTCTTT.

The chain has TRBV6-5 and TRBJ2-1; the D gene is possibly TRBD2 (5 bases). The CDR3 spans 15 residues. Trimming shortened V by 0 bases and J by 8 bases, and 14 bases separated the two germline ends. The germline gives CDR1 MNHEY, CDR2 SVGAGI. CDR3 loop: CASSYSLGGSDEQFF. CDR3 nucleotide sequence: TGTGCCAGCAGTTACTCCCTGGGTGGTAGCGATGAGCAGTTCTTC.

This rearrangement joins TRBV5-1 to TRBJ1-1, with no clear D. V was trimmed by 0 bases and J by 0 bases, leaving 6 bases between them. The CDR3 length is 14 residues. CDR1 SGHRS and CDR2 YFSETQ come from the germline V gene. The CDR3 DNA reads TGCGCCAGCAGCTTGGGGCCGATGAACACTGAAGCTTTCTTT. It codes for CASSLGPMNTEAFF. The full variable domain, rest sourced from reference TRBV5-1 and TRBJ1-1, is KAGVTQTPRYLIKTRGQQVTLSCSPISGHRSVSWYQQTPGQGLQFLFEYFSETQRNKGNFPGRFSGRQFSNSRSEMNVSTLELGDSALYLCASSLGPMNTEAFFGQGTRLTVV.

This clone has a single count. The rearrangement uses TRBV28 and TRBJ2-7; D gene ambiguous. Germline values: CDR1 MDHEN, CDR2 SYDVKM. The CDR3 loop spans 12 amino acids. Trimming cost V 6 bases and J 4 bases, with 10 bases left between them. The CDR3 DNA sequence: TGTGCCAGCAGCCGACTGTTTTACGAGCAGTACTTC. Its protein product is CASSRLFYEQYF.

The chain is built from TRBV7-2 and TRBJ1-2; D possibly corresponds to TRBD1 (5 bases). Germline loops: CDR1 SGHTA, CDR2 FQGNSA. CDR3 length equals 14 residues. Trimming took off 5 bases at V and 4 bases at J, with 14 bases between the two ends. The DNA of the CDR3 is TGTGCCAGCAGCCCTACCGGGACTCTCTATGGCTACACCTTC. It codes for CASSPTGTLYGYTF. The full variable domain, completed using reference TRBV7-2 and TRBJ1-2, is GAGVSQSPSNKVTEKGKDVELRCDPISGHTALYWYRQSLGQGLEFLIYFQGNSAPDKSGLPSDRFSAERTGGSVSTLTIQRTQQEDSAVYLCASSPTGTLYGYTFGSGTRLTVV.

The chain links TRBV25-1 to TRBJ2-7; perhaps TRBD2 as D (5 bases). Germline V gene data show CDR1 as MGHDK and CDR2 as SYGVNS. Trimming cost V 3 bases and J 4 bases, with 16 bases left between them. This CDR3 has 15 amino acids. CDR3 nucleotides: TGTGCCAGCAGTGATATGGAGGTAGCAAATTACGAGCAGTACTTC. Its translation: CASSDMEVANYEQYF.

The rearrangement joins TRBV19 to TRBJ2-7; 12 bases match TRBD2. From germline, CDR1 is LNHDA and CDR2 SQIVND (reference sequence). V dropped 3 bases and J dropped 4; count of bases not matched to a gene: 4. The CDR3 extends over 15 amino acids. CDR3 residues: CASSILAGGQYEQYF. CDR3 sequence (DNA): TGTGCCAGTAGTATTCTAGCGGGAGGGCAATACGAGCAGTACTTC.

The chain carries TRBV18 and TRBJ1-1, with TRBD1 matching over 11 bases. V dropped 7 bases and J dropped 1; count of bases not matched to a gene: 5. CDR3 length: 15 amino acids. Germline V gives CDR1 KGHSH, CDR2 LQKENI. DNA of the CDR3: TGTGCCAGCTTAAGGACAGGGGGCGGGAACACTGAAGCTTTCTTT. Its translation: CASLRTGGGNTEAFF.

CDR3 DNA sequence: TGTGCCAGCAGCCTGGGCCCACAGGGGCGCCAAGGCTACACCTTC. Translated: CASSLGPQGRQGYTF. The chain has TRBV3-1 (or the pseudogene TRBV3-2) and TRBJ1-2; 7 bases are a match to TRBD1. Germline V gene data show CDR1 as LGHDT and CDR2 as YNNKEL (reference sequence). Trimming cost V 4 bases and J 8 bases; bases outside gene matches: 13. This CDR3 spans 15 amino acids.

This clone occurred a few times. The rearrangement uses TRBV28 and TRBJ1-2; no firm D call. The germline gives CDR1 MDHEN, CDR2 SYDVKM. The length of the CDR3 is 16 residues. V lost 6 bases to trimming and J lost 7 bases, with 24 bases between them. In nucleotides, the CDR3 is TGTGCCAGCAGCCTGATTGGGCCCGGCGGGCTTAGTGGCTACACCTTC. This sequence encodes CASSLIGPGGLSGYTF.

The V gene is TRBV10-1, the J gene TRBJ1-2, with a weak D call TRBD1 (5 bases). The ends were cut back, 7 bases at V and 2 bases at J, with 20 bases in the middle. Germline V gives CDR1 WNHNN, CDR2 SYGVQD (reference sequence). There are 16 residues in the CDR3. The CDR3 spells CASKRTGLQANYGYTF. In DNA, the CDR3 is TGCGCCAGCAAACGCACAGGCTTACAAGCCAACTATGGCTACACCTTC.

The gene calls are TRBV6-5 and TRBJ1-1; no clear D gene. V was shortened by 6 bases and J by 0 bases, with 11 bases between the two germline ends. CDR1 and CDR2 (germline): MNHEY, SVGAGI. The CDR3 totals 14 residues. The CDR3 coding sequence is TGTGCCAGCAGACAGACGGATATGAACACTGAAGCTTTCTTT. It is translated as CASRQTDMNTEAFF.

The gene calls are TRBV6-5 and TRBJ2-2; D is undetermined. CDR1 and CDR2 from the germline V gene are MNHEY and SVGAGI. The CDR3 is 13 residues long. V lost 6 bases and J lost 3, with 8 bases in between. CDR3 coding DNA: TGTGCCAGCAGCTACCTACACACCGGGGAGCTGTTTTTT. Its protein is CASSYLHTGELFF.

This chain links TRBV9 with TRBJ2-2; no definite D call. The germline gives CDR1 SGDLS, CDR2 YYNGEE. There are 15 residues in the CDR3. The germline V and J ends were trimmed by 4 bases and 11 bases, with 21 bases remaining between them. The CDR3 DNA sequence: TGTGCCAGCAGCCCTACCGCTATCAGACCAGGCGAGCTGTTTTTT. Its translation: CASSPTAIRPGELFF.

This clone was detected once. The chain recombines TRBV5-1 with TRBJ2-5, with 9 bases identical to TRBD1. The V segment lost 7 bases and the J segment 1 base; nucleotides outside the gene matches: 8. This CDR3 comprises 15 residues. CDR1 is SGHRS and CDR2 is YFSETQ in the germline V gene. The CDR3, as DNA: TGCGCCAGCGCGAGGGACAGGGTATCCCAAGAGACCCAGTACTTC. Translating gives CASARDRVSQETQYF.

This clone was recorded at least ten times. This chain connects TRBV5-4 to TRBJ2-1; 8 nucleotides line up with TRBD2. With V trimmed by 2 bases and J by 3 bases, 10 bases remained unmatched. Germline CDR1 SGHNT, CDR2 YYREEE (reference sequence). CDR3 length: 17 amino acids. CDR3 residues: CASSFVGGGLIYNEQFF. The DNA of the CDR3 is TGTGCCAGCAGCTTTGTCGGCGGGGGGCTCATCTACAATGAGCAGTTCTTC.